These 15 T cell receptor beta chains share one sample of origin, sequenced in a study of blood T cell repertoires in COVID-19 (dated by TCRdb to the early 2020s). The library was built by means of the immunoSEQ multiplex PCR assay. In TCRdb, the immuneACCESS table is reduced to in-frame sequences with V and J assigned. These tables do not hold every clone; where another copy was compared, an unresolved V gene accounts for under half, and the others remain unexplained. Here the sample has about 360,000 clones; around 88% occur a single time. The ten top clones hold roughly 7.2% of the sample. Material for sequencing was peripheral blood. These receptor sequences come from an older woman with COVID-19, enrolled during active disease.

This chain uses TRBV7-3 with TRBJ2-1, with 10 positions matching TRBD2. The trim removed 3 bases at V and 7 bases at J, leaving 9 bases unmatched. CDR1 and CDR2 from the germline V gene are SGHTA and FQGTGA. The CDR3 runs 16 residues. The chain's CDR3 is CASSFRLAGVLNEQFF. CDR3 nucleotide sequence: TGTGCCAGCAGCTTCCGTCTAGCGGGGGTTCTTAATGAGCAGTTCTTC.

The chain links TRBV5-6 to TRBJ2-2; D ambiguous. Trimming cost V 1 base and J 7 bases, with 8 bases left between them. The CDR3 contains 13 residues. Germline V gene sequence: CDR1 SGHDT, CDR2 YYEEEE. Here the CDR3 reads CASSLTDRGELFF. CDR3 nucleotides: TGTGCCAGCAGCTTGACTGATCGCGGGGAGCTGTTTTTT.

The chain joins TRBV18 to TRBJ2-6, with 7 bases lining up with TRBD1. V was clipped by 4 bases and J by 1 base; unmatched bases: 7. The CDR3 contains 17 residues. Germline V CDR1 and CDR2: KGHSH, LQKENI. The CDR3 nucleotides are TGTGCCAGCTCACTGGGGACAGCCACTTCTGGGGCCAACGTCCTGACTTTC. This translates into CASSLGTATSGANVLTF. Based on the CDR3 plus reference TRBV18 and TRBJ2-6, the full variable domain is NAGVMQNPRHLVRRRGQEARLRCSPMKGHSHVYWYRQLPEEGLKFMVYLQKENIIDESGMPKERFSAEFPKEGPSILRIQQVVRGDSAAYFCASSLGTATSGANVLTFGAGSRLTVL.

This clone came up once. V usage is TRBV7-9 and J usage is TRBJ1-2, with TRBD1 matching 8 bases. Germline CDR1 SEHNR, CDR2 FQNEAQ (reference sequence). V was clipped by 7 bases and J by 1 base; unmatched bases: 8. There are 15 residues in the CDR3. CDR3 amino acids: CASNVFRGLNYGYTF. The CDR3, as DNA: TGTGCCAGCAACGTTTTCAGGGGGCTTAACTATGGCTACACCTTC.

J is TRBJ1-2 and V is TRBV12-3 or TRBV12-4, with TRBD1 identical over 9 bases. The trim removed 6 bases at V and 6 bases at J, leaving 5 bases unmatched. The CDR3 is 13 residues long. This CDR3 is CASRQQGADGYTF. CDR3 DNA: TGTGCCAGCAGACAACAGGGGGCTGATGGCTACACCTTC.

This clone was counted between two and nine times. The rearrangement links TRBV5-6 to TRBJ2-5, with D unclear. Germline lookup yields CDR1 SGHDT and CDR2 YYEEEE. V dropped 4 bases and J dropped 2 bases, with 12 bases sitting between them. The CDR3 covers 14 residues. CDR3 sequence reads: CASSQWAGQETQYF. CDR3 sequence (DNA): TGTGCCAGCAGCCAGTGGGCAGGACAAGAGACCCAGTACTTC.

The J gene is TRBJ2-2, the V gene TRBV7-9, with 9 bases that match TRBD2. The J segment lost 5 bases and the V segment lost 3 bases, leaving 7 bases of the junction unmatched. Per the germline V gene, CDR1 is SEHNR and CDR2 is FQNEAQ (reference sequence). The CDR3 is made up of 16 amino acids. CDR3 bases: TGTGCCAGCAGCTTCTTAGGCGGGGGGGCGACCGGGGAGCTGTTTTTT. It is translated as CASSFLGGGATGELFF.

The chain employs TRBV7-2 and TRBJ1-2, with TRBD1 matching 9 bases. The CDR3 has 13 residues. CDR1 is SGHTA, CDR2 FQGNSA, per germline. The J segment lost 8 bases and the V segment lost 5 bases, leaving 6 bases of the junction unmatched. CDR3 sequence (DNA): TGTGCCAGCAGCCCACAGGGGGCGCTAGGCTACACCTTC. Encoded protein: CASSPQGALGYTF.

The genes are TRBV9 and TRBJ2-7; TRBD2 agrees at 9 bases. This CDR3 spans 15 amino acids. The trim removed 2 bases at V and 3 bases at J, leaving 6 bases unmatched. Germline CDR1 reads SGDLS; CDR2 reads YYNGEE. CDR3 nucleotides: TGTGCCAGCAGCGTGGCCGGCGGGGGGGGCTACGAGCAGTACTTC. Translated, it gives CASSVAGGGGYEQYF.

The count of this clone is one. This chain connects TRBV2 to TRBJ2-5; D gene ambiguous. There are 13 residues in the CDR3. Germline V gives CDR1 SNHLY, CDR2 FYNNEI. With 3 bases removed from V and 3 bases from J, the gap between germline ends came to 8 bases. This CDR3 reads CASSDNTKETQYF. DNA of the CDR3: TGTGCCAGCAGTGACAACACGAAAGAGACCCAGTACTTC.

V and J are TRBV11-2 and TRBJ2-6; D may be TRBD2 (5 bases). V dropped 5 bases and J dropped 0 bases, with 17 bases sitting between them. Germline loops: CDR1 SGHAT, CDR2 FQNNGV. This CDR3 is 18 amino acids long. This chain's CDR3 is CASSTGVRYRSGANVLTF. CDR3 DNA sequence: TGTGCCAGCAGCACCGGGGTCAGGTATCGCTCTGGGGCCAACGTCCTGACTTTC. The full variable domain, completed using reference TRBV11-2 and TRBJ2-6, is EAGVAQSPRYKIIEKRQSVAFWCNPISGHATLYWYQQILGQGPKLLIQFQNNGVVDDSQLPKDRFSAERLKGVDSTLKIQPAKLEDSAVYLCASSTGVRYRSGANVLTFGAGSRLTVL.

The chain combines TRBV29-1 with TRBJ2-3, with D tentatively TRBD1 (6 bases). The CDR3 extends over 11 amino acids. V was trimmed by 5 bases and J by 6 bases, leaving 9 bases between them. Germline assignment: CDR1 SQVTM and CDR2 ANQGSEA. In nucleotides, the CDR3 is TGCAGCGTTCGAGGACAGGATACGCAGTATTTT. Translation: CSVRGQDTQYF.

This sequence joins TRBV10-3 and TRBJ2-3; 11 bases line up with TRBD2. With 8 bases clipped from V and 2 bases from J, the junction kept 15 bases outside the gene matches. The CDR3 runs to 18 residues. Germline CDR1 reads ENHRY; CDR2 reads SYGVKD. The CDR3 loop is CAIGSSLAGGTPTDTQYF. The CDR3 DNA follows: TGTGCCATCGGATCATCCCTAGCGGGGGGAACCCCCACAGATACGCAGTATTTT.

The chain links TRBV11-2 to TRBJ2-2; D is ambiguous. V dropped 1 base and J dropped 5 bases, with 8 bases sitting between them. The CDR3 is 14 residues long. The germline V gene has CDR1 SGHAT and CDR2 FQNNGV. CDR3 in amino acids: CASSLVAGTGELFF. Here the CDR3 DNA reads TGTGCCAGCAGCTTAGTAGCTGGGACCGGGGAGCTGTTTTTT. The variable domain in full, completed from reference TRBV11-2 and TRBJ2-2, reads EAGVAQSPRYKIIEKRQSVAFWCNPISGHATLYWYQQILGQGPKLLIQFQNNGVVDDSQLPKDRFSAERLKGVDSTLKIQPAKLEDSAVYLCASSLVAGTGELFFGEGSRLTVL.

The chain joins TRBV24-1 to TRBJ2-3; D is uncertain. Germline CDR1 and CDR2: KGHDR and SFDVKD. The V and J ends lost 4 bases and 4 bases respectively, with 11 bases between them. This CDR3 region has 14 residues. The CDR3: CATSDDTRSDTQYF. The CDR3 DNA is TGTGCCACCAGTGACGACACCCGCTCAGATACGCAGTATTTT.